The present entry profiles one T cell receptor beta chain with its context. Its target is not known. The sample belongs to a study of CD8 T cells in Susac syndrome. CDR3 size: 15 residues. CDR1 is LGHDT and CDR2 is YNNKEL in the germline V gene (reference sequence). V shed 5 bases and J shed 0 bases, with 14 bases lying between them. Findings of the study overall: Within total CD8+ repertoires, some 15 Susac-specific public clones were found, and within CD8+ TEMRA repertoires, about 5. Peak Susac CD8+ clonal expansion was seen in TEMRA cells and active patients.

CD8+ and CD4+ T cells taken from blood had their TCR beta sequenced. Roughly 0.45 to 1 ug RNA was reverse transcribed with random hexamers. Amplification of TCR beta CDR3 across 54 Vbeta and 13 Jbeta was performed with immunoSEQ multiplex PCR. TCRdb used MiXCR to reprocess the immunoSEQ multiplex PCR reads, holding one entry per CDR3 protein. The table has some 200,000 distinct CDR3 sequences, 95% seen once. This TCR derives from a human donor with Susac syndrome. Sequenced sample: CD8+ T cells from PBMCs. This chain connects TRBV3-1 to TRBJ2-7; maybe TRBD1 (5 bases). The CDR3 DNA reads TGTGCCAGCAGCGTAGGTTGGGGCGGCTCCTACGAGCAGTACTTC. Protein: CASSVGWGGSYEQYF.